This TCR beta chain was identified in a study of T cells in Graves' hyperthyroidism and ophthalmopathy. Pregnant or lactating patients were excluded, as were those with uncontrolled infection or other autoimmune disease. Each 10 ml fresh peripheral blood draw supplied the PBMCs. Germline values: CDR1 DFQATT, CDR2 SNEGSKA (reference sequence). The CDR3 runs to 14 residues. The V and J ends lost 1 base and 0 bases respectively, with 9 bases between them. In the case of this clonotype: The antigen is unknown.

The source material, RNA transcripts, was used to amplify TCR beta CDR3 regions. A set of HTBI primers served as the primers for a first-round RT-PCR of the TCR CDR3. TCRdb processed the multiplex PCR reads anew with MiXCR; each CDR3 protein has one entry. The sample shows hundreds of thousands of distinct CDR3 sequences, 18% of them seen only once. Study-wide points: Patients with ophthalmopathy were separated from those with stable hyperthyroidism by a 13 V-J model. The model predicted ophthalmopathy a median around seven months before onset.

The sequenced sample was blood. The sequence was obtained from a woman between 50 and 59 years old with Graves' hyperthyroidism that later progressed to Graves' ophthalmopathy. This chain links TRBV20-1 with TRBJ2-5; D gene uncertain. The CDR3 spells CSARAAAYQETQYF. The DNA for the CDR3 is TGCAGTGCTAGAGCCGCCGCCTACCAAGAGACCCAGTACTTC.